This T cell receptor beta chain was observed in a study of T-cell memory formation after mild COVID-19. Study-level information: The TCR clusters were mostly specific to one donor.

In this sample, this clonotype turned up many times. Antigen unknown. TCRdb used MiXCR to reprocess the 5' RACE reads, holding one entry per CDR3 protein. Among more than 25,000 distinct CDR3 sequences, around 15% were seen once, and the ten largest hold 1.4%. Study-level findings and limits: Whether second-wave clones peaking at day 37 were SARS-CoV-2 specific went unconfirmed. Clones that got smaller from day 15 to 85 had even CD4/CD8, while clones growing later tipped toward CD4+. Within pre-infection memory, some responding clones were found, suggesting cross-reactive memory joined.

CDR3 length equals 16 residues. Germline values: CDR1 MNHEY, CDR2 SVGEGT. Trimming cost V 2 bases and J 2 bases, with 13 bases left between them. The sequencing input was PBMCs or a T cell subset sorted from them (not recorded which). The clonotype comes from an adult who had mild COVID-19 (a few samples of this study predate the infection). Cell type and time point are not known. The chain links TRBV6-2 or TRBV6-3 to TRBJ1-5; possibly TRBD1 for D (5 bases). CDR3 sequence: CASSYGAGKGNQPQHF. The DNA of the CDR3 is TGTGCCAGCAGTTACGGGGCAGGGAAGGGCAATCAGCCCCAGCATTTT.